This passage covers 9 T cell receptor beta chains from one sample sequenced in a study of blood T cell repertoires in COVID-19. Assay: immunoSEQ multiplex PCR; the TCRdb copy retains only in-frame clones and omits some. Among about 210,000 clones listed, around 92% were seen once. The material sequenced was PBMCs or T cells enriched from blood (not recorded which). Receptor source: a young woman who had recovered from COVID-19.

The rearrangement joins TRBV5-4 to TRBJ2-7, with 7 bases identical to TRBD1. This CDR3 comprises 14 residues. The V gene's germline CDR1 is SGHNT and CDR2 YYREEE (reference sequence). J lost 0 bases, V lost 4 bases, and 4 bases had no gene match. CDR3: CASSVTGASYEQYF. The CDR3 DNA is TGTGCCAGCAGCGTTACAGGGGCCTCCTACGAGCAGTACTTC.

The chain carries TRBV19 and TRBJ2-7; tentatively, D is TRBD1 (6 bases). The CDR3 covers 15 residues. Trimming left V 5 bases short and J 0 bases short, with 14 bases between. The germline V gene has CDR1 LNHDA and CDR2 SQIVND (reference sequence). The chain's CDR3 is CASSLTGTSSYEQYF. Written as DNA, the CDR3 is TGTGCCAGTAGTCTAACAGGGACCAGCTCCTACGAGCAGTACTTC.

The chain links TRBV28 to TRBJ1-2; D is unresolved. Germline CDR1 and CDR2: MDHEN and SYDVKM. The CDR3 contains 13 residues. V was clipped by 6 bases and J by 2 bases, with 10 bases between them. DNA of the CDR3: TGTGCCAGCAGACCCCGCGGGAACTATGGCTACACCTTC. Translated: CASRPRGNYGYTF.

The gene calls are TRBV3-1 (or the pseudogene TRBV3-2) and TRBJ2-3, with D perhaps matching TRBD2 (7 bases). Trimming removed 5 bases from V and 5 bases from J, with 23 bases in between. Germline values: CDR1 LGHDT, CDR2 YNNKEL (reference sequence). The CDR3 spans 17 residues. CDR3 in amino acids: CASSETTKGGGGDTQYF. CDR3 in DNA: TGTGCCAGCAGCGAAACAACTAAGGGGGGCGGGGGAGATACGCAGTATTTT.

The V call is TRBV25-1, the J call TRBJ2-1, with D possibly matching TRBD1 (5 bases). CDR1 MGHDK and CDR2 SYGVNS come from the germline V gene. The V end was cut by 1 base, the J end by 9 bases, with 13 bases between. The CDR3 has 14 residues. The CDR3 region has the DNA TGTGCCAGCAGTGAATTGACCGTTCAGGGTGAGCAGTTCTTC. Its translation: CASSELTVQGEQFF.

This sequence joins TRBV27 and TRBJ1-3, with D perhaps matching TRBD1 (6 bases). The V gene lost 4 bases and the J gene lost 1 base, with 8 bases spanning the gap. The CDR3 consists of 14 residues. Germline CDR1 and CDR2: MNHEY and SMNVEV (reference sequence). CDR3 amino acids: CASSWTVSGNTIYF. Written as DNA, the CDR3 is TGTGCCAGCAGTTGGACAGTTTCTGGAAACACCATATATTTT.

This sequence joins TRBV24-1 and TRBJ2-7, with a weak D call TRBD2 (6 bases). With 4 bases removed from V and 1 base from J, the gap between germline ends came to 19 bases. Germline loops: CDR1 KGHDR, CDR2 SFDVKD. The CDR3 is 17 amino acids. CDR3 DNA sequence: TGTGCCACCAGTGACGGACTATCCGGGACGGAGTCCTACGAGCAGTACTTC. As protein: CATSDGLSGTESYEQYF.

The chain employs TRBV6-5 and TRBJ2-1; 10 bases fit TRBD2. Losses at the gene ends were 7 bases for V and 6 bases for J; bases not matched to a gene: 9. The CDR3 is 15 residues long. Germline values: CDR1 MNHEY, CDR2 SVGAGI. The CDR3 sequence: CASIQRGGGINEQFF. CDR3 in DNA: TGTGCCAGCATACAGCGGGGGGGCGGGATCAATGAGCAGTTCTTC.

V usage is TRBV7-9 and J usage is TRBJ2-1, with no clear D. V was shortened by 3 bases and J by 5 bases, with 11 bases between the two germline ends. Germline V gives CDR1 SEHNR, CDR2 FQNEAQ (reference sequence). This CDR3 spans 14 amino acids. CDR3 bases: TGTGCCAGCAGCTTGCGAGAATATGACAATGAGCAGTTCTTC. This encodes CASSLREYDNEQFF. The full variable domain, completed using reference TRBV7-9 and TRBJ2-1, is DTGVSQNPRHKITKRGQNVTFRCDPISEHNRLYWYRQTLGQGPEFLTYFQNEAQLEKSRLLSDRFSAERPKGSFSTLEIQRTEQGDSAMYLCASSLREYDNEQFFGPGTRLTVL.